This entry is about one T cell receptor (beta chain). V shed 4 bases and J 5 bases; nucleotides not matched to a gene: 5. Germline assignment: CDR1 LGHDT and CDR2 YNNKEL (reference sequence). The CDR3 is 14 residues long. Orbital computed tomography and thyroid ultrasound, together with serum TRAb and thyroxine and clinical symptoms, were used for diagnoses. This sample is part of a study of T cells in Graves' hyperthyroidism and ophthalmopathy. RNA transcripts yielded amplified TCR beta CDR3 regions. RT-PCR in the first round (using the HTBI primer set) targeted the TCR CDR3. Using its own MiXCR run on the multiplex PCR reads, TCRdb lists one record per CDR3 protein. The sample shows about 500,000 distinct CDR3 sequences, approximately 15% of them seen only once.

The sample comprised blood. This chain joins TRBV3-1 and TRBJ1-1, with 9 bases aligning to TRBD1. The source is a woman younger than 35 with Graves' hyperthyroidism. The CDR3 reads CASSLRDRETEAFF. CDR3 nucleotide sequence: TGTGCCAGCAGCCTCCGGGACAGGGAGACTGAAGCTTTCTTT.